This T cell receptor (beta chain) was found in a study of CD8 T cells in ankylosing spondylitis. Quantitative 5'-RACE with molecular barcodes produced the TCR beta libraries. TCRdb processed the 5' RACE reads anew with MiXCR; each CDR3 protein has one entry. The sample yields about 540,000 distinct CDR3 sequences, about 12% seen once. A note on this clonotype: What it binds is not known.

With V trimmed by 3 bases and J by 0 bases, 5 bases remained unmatched. CDR1 is WSHSY and CDR2 is SAAADI in the germline V gene. The CDR3 is 16 amino acids. Study-wide findings and caveats: It was reported that disease-linked clones were significantly enriched in matched ankylosing spondylitis synovial fluid. Apparently characteristic of ankylosing spondylitis blood was a TCR beta motif (eight highly homologous variants). Disease-linked clones were CD8+ and relatively rare in peripheral blood.

Sequences were obtained from blood, either unsorted or a sorted T cell fraction (not recorded which). This sequence originates from a male donor with ankylosing spondylitis. The V call is TRBV10-2, the J call TRBJ2-1; 7 nucleotides agree with TRBD2. Here the CDR3 reads CASSDSGRGSYNEQFF. The CDR3 DNA is TGCGCCAGCAGTGATAGCGGGCGCGGCTCCTACAATGAGCAGTTCTTC.